These 24 T cell receptor beta chains came from one sample sequenced in a study of neurological immune-mediated disorders. TCRdb re-called the 5' RACE reads with MiXCR, one entry per CDR3 protein. The table shows about 27,000 distinct CDR3 sequences, with more than 2% occurring only once. Material: PBMCs. These receptors came from a woman between 50 and 59 years old with multiple sclerosis.

This clonotype appeared a few times. The rearrangement links TRBV7-2 to TRBJ2-3, with D uncertain. The V and J ends lost 1 base and 2 bases respectively, with 7 bases between them. CDR1 and CDR2 from the germline V gene are SGHTA and FQGNSA. The CDR3 runs to 14 residues. Here the CDR3 reads CASSLGWSTDTQYF. CDR3 nucleotides: TGTGCCAGCAGCTTAGGGTGGTCCACAGATACGCAGTATTTT.

This clonotype occurred many times. An end of the junction differs from the germline gene, which may be a read error. The chain combines TRBV12-3 or TRBV12-4 with TRBJ1-5; no clear D. The CDR3 sequence is 15 residues long. The CDR3 loop reads CASSLKGDGNQPQNF. The CDR3 DNA reads TGTGCCAGCAGTTTGAAGGGAGACGGCAATCAGCCCCAGAATTTT.

This clonotype was seen at least ten times. This chain uses TRBV20-1 with TRBJ2-7, with D perhaps being TRBD1 or TRBD2 (5 bases each). The CDR3 runs to 13 residues. In germline, CDR1 is DFQATT, CDR2 SNEGSKA (reference sequence). V lost 3 bases and J 3 bases, leaving 12 bases between the germline ends. In DNA form, the CDR3 reads TGCAGTGCTAGCCCAGGGAGTAACTACGAGCAGTACTTC. Translation gives CSASPGSNYEQYF.

This clonotype showed up many times. The CDR3 nucleotides read TGCAGTGCCCAACGGGGGATTGCAGATACGCAGTATTTT. Translated: CSAQRGIADTQYF. The rearrangement links TRBV20-1 to TRBJ2-3, with D perhaps TRBD2 (6 bases). V was clipped by 6 bases and J by 4 bases, with 14 bases between them. Per the germline V gene, CDR1 is DFQATT and CDR2 is SNEGSKA (reference sequence). This CDR3 is 13 amino acids long.

This clonotype was counted at least ten times. V usage is TRBV5-1 and J usage is TRBJ2-7, with D hard to call. In germline, CDR1 is SGHRS, CDR2 YFSETQ. CDR3 length equals 14 residues. The V end was cut by 2 bases, the J end by 1 base, with 10 bases between. This chain's CDR3 is CASSLLSHSYEQYF. The DNA for the CDR3 is TGCGCCAGCAGCTTATTGTCCCATTCCTACGAGCAGTACTTC. Based on the CDR3 plus reference TRBV5-1 and TRBJ2-7, the full variable domain is KAGVTQTPRYLIKTRGQQVTLSCSPISGHRSVSWYQQTPGQGLQFLFEYFSETQRNKGNFPGRFSGRQFSNSRSEMNVSTLELGDSALYLCASSLLSHSYEQYFGPGTRLTVT.

Many counts were recorded for this clonotype. The J gene is TRBJ2-3, the V gene TRBV7-2; D is unresolved. Per germline, CDR1 SGHTA and CDR2 FQGNSA. Trimming removed 1 base from V and 4 bases from J, with 12 bases in between. The CDR3 totals 15 residues. The CDR3 DNA follows: TGTGCCAGCAGCTTAGGATTTGGCGAATCAGATACGCAGTATTTT. Translation gives CASSLGFGESDTQYF. Filled out from reference TRBV7-2 and TRBJ2-3, the complete variable domain reads GAGVSQSPSNKVTEKGKDVELRCDPISGHTALYWYRQSLGQGLEFLIYFQGNSAPDKSGLPSDRFSAERTGGSVSTLTIQRTQQEDSAVYLCASSLGFGESDTQYFGPGTRLTVL.

This clonotype was found many times. The genes are TRBV20-1 and TRBJ2-3; the D gene could be TRBD1 or TRBD2 (5 bases each). CDR1 is DFQATT, CDR2 SNEGSKA, per germline (reference sequence). This CDR3 contains 13 residues. The ends were cut back, 5 bases at V and 4 bases at J, with 13 bases in the middle. Here the CDR3 DNA reads TGCAGTGCTTACTGGAGAGGGGCAGATACGCAGTATTTT. Protein sequence: CSAYWRGADTQYF.

The table lists this clonotype with many counts. This sequence joins TRBV7-3 and TRBJ2-2; a weak D match, TRBD1 (6 bases). V gave up 2 bases and J gave up 5 bases, with 9 bases separating them. Germline CDR1 and CDR2: SGHTA and FQGTGA. The CDR3 covers 14 residues. Here the CDR3 DNA reads TGTGCCAGCAGCTTATATCAGGGGACCGGGGAGCTGTTTTTT. Its translation: CASSLYQGTGELFF.

This clonotype came up many times. The V and J genes are TRBV10-3 and TRBJ2-1; 7 bases align to TRBD2. Germline V CDR1 and CDR2: ENHRY, SYGVKD. The CDR3 has 15 amino acids. J gave up 6 bases and V 3 bases, and 8 bases lay outside the gene matches. CDR3 DNA sequence: TGTGCCATCAGTGAACGCGGGGGACTGGGCAATGAGCAGTTCTTC. Translating it yields CAISERGGLGNEQFF.

This clonotype was counted many times. J is TRBJ2-3 and V is TRBV7-2, with TRBD2 as a possible D gene (6 bases). This CDR3 contains 12 residues. The germline V gene encodes CDR1 SGHTA and CDR2 FQGNSA. V was cut by 5 bases and J by 6 bases, with 9 bases left in between. The CDR3: CASSRGGDTQYF. The CDR3 nucleotides read TGTGCCAGCAGCAGGGGAGGCGATACGCAGTATTTT.

Comment on this clonotype: In this CDR3 the conserved last residue, phenylalanine or tryptophan, is missing, so a read error is likely. The rearrangement joins TRBV10-3 to TRBJ1-4; unclear D gene. CDR3 size: 11 residues. Germline CDR1 ENHRY, CDR2 SYGVKD. Trimming cost V 11 bases and J 5 bases, with 9 bases left between them. The CDR3 protein is CASRENEKLFN. CDR3 in DNA: TGTGCCTCCCGGGAGAATGAAAAACTGTTTAAT.

The sample holds many counts of this clonotype. The rearrangement uses TRBV7-2 and TRBJ2-2; the D call may be TRBD1 or TRBD2 (5 bases each). The CDR3 extends over 15 amino acids. Germline V gives CDR1 SGHTA, CDR2 FQGNSA. V was clipped by 5 bases and J by 0 bases, with 10 bases between them. The CDR3 region is CASSRGGANTGELFF. As DNA, the CDR3 is TGTGCCAGCAGCCGTGGGGGAGCGAACACCGGGGAGCTGTTTTTT.

This clonotype was observed at least ten times. The V gene is TRBV27, the J gene TRBJ2-4, with D hard to call. In germline, CDR1 is MNHEY, CDR2 SMNVEV (reference sequence). The CDR3 is made up of 17 amino acids. V was trimmed by 6 bases and J by 6 bases, leaving 24 bases between them. The CDR3 reads CASRPSRAPFVGNIQYF. The CDR3 DNA reads TGTGCCAGCAGACCATCCCGGGCCCCCTTCGTGGGAAACATTCAGTACTTC.

The table lists this clonotype with many counts. The chain employs TRBV7-8 and TRBJ2-1, with D unresolved. Trimming removed 9 bases at V and 7 bases at J, with 10 bases between. The germline gives CDR1 SGHVS, CDR2 FQNEAQ. This CDR3 is 11 amino acids long. CDR3 bases: TGTGCCAGTAGCCTAATGAATGAGCAGTTCTTC. Its protein is CASSLMNEQFF.

This clonotype was seen ten or more times. The chain uses TRBV10-3 and TRBJ2-3; 8 nucleotides line up with TRBD1. Looked up from germline, CDR1 is ENHRY and CDR2 is SYGVKD. V dropped 6 bases and J dropped 5; count of bases not matched to a gene: 7. This CDR3 has 14 residues. The CDR3 coding sequence is TGTGCCATCAGCTTCAGGGGGCGAGGAGATACGCAGTATTTT. The encoded protein is CAISFRGRGDTQYF.

This clonotype was detected ten times or more. The chain is built from TRBV6-1 and TRBJ1-2; D may be TRBD1 (6 bases). V was cut by 0 bases and J by 5 bases, with 16 bases left in between. CDR3 length: 16 amino acids. CDR1 is MNHNS, CDR2 SASEGT, per germline. For the CDR3, the DNA is TGTGCCAGCAGTGAAGCGCTTCTAAGACAGGTGTATGGCTACACCTTC. As protein: CASSEALLRQVYGYTF.

This clonotype was counted at least ten times. This chain uses TRBV6-2 or TRBV6-3 with TRBJ2-7; D is ambiguous. Per the germline V gene, CDR1 is MNHEY and CDR2 is SVGEGT. The germline V and J ends were trimmed by 4 bases and 2 bases, with 12 bases remaining between them. The CDR3 spans 14 residues. The CDR3 bases are TGTGCCAGCAGTTTGTCTCGGCTAGCCTACGAGCAGTACTTC. Translated, it gives CASSLSRLAYEQYF.

There are many counts of this clonotype. The chain has TRBV20-1 and TRBJ2-3; TRBD2 matches 12 bases. V lost 5 bases to trimming and J lost 4 bases; unmatched junction nucleotides: 13. The CDR3 spans 17 residues. The germline CDR1 and CDR2 sequences are DFQATT and SNEGSKA (reference sequence). The CDR3 DNA sequence: TGCAGTGCTCCTAGCGGGGGGGCCCCAACACAAGCAGATACGCAGTATTTT. This sequence encodes CSAPSGGAPTQADTQYF.

Many counts were recorded for this clonotype. In nucleotides, the CDR3 is TGCAGCGTTGGGGTGGCGAACACCGGGGAGCTGTTTTTT. It translates to CSVGVANTGELFF. The chain recombines TRBV29-1 with TRBJ2-2; D is undetermined. The CDR3 length is 13 residues. V lost 4 bases and J lost 0, with 6 bases in between. CDR1 and CDR2 (germline): SQVTM, ANQGSEA.

This clonotype was detected many times. The V call is TRBV13, the J call TRBJ2-7; 13 bases match TRBD2. The CDR3 extends over 17 amino acids. The V segment lost 4 bases and the J segment 3 bases; nucleotides outside the gene matches: 9. The germline V gene encodes CDR1 PRHDT and CDR2 FYEKMQ (reference sequence). The chain's CDR3 is CASSSLLLAGGDYEQYF. CDR3 coding DNA: TGTGCCAGCAGCTCGCTCCTACTAGCGGGGGGGGACTACGAGCAGTACTTC.

The sample holds many counts of this clonotype. The rearrangement joins TRBV4-3 to TRBJ2-1, with a possible D match to TRBD1 (5 bases). Germline V gives CDR1 LGHNA, CDR2 YSLEER. The CDR3 totals 15 residues. Trimming removed 0 bases at V and 1 base at J, with 7 bases between. The CDR3 spells CASSQDRASYNEQFF. DNA for the CDR3: TGCGCCAGCAGCCAAGACAGGGCTTCCTACAATGAGCAGTTCTTC.

In its sample, this clonotype was seen many times. This rearrangement joins TRBV6-6 to TRBJ1-2, with D perhaps TRBD1 (6 bases). V dropped 2 bases and J dropped 2 bases, with 15 bases sitting between them. Germline-derived CDR1 and CDR2 are MNHNY and SVGAGI (reference sequence). The CDR3 consists of 16 residues. The CDR3 is CASSYRTAYGNYGYTF. CDR3 DNA: TGTGCCAGCAGTTACCGGACAGCTTACGGGAACTATGGCTACACCTTC.

This clonotype occurred many times. The CDR3 is CSAAVDSYEQYF. The CDR3 region has the DNA TGCAGTGCTGCAGTAGATTCCTACGAGCAGTACTTC. This chain joins TRBV20-1 and TRBJ2-7; no reliable D call. V lost 5 bases to trimming and J lost 1 base, with 9 bases between them. This CDR3 has 12 residues. Germline V lookup: CDR1 DFQATT, CDR2 SNEGSKA (reference sequence).

This clonotype appeared many times. CDR3: CASSPRDPMKEKLFF. The DNA of the CDR3 is TGTGCCAGCAGCCCCCGGGACCCCATGAAGGAAAAACTGTTTTTT. This chain connects TRBV5-6 to TRBJ1-4, with D perhaps TRBD1 (5 bases). There are 15 residues in the CDR3. Trimming left V 4 bases short and J 8 bases short, with 18 bases between. CDR1 is SGHDT, CDR2 YYEEEE, per germline.